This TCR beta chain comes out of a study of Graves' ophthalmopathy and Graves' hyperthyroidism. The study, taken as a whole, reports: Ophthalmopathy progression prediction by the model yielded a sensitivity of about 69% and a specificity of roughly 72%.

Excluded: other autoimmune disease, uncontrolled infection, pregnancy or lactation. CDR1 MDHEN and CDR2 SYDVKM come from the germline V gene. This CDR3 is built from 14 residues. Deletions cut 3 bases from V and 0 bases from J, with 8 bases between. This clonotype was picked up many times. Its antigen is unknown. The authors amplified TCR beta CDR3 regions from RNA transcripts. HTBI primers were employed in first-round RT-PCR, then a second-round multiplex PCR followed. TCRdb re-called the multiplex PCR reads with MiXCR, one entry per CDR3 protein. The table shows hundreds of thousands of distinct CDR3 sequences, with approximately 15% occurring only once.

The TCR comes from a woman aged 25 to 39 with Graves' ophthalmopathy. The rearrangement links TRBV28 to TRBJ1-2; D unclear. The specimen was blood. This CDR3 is CASSFWTSNYGYTF. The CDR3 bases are TGTGCCAGCAGTTTCTGGACTTCTAACTATGGCTACACCTTC.